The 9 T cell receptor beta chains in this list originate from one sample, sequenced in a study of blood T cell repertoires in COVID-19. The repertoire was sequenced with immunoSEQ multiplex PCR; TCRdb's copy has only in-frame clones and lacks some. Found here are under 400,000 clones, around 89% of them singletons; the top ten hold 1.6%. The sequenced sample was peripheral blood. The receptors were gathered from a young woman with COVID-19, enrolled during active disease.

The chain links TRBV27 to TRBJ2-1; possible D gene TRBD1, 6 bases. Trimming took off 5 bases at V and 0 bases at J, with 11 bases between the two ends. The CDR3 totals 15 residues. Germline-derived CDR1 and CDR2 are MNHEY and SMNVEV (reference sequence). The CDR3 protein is CASSLGQFSYNEQFF. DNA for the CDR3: TGTGCCAGCAGTCTCGGACAGTTCTCCTACAATGAGCAGTTCTTC.

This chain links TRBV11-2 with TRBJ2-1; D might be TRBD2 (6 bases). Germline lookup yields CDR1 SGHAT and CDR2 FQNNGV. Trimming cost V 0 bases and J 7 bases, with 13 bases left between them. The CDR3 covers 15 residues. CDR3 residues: CASSLDGGAVNEQFF. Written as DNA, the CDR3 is TGTGCCAGCAGCTTAGACGGCGGGGCGGTTAATGAGCAGTTCTTC.

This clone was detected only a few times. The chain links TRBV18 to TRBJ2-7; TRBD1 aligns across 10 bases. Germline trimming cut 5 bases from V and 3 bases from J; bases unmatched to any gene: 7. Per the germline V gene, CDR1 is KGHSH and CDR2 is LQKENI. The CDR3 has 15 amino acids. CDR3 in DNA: TGTGCCAGCTCAGCAACCGGGACAGGGGTCTACGAGCAGTACTTC. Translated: CASSATGTGVYEQYF.

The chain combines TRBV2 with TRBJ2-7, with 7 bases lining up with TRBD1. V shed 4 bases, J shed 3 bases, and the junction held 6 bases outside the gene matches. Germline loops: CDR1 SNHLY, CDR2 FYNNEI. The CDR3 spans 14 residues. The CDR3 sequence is CASSVDRVGYEQYV. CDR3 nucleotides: TGTGCCAGCAGTGTTGACAGGGTGGGCTACGAGCAGTACGTC.

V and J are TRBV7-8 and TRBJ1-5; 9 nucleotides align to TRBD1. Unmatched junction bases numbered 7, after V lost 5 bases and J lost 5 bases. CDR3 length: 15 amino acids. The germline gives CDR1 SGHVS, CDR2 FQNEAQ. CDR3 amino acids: CASSVRQGVYQPQHF. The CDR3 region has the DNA TGTGCCAGCAGCGTTCGACAGGGGGTCTATCAGCCCCAGCATTTT.

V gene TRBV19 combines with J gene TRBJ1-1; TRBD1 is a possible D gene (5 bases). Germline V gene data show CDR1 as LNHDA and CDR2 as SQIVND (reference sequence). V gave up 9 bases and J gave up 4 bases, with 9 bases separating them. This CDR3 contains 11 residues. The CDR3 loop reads CASGQGTEAFF. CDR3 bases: TGTGCCAGCGGGCAGGGCACTGAAGCTTTCTTT.

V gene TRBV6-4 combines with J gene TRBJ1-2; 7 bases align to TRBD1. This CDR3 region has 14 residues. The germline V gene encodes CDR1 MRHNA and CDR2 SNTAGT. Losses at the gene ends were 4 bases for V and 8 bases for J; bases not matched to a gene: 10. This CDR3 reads CASSGPEGAGGYTF. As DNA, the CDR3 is TGTGCCAGCAGTGGACCCGAGGGGGCTGGAGGCTACACCTTC.

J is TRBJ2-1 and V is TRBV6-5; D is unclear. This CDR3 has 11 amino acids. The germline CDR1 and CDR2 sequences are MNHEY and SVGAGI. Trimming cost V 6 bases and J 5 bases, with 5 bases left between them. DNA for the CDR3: TGTGCCAGCAGACAGAACAATGAGCAGTTCTTC. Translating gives CASRQNNEQFF.

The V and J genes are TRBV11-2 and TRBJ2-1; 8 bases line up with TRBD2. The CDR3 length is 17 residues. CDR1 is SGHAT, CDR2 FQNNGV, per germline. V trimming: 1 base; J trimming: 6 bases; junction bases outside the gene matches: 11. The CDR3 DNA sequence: TGTGCCAGCAGCTTAGTAATTGCCGGGGGGGCCTTCAATGAGCAGTTCTTC. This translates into CASSLVIAGGAFNEQFF.